The 4 T cell receptor beta chains below were found in one sample sequenced in a study of cytomegalovirus exposure and HLA in healthy donors. Use of 60 Vbeta and 13 Jbeta primers characterized the PCR. TCRdb's copy holds only in-frame clones and misses some; the assay was immunoSEQ multiplex PCR. There are 150,000 or so clones in the sample; roughly 80% occur only once, and 13% lies in the top ten. Sequenced input: PBMCs. Receptor source: a man aged 35-49 years in good health and CMV-seropositive.

The chain recombines TRBV6-4 with TRBJ2-1; 10 nucleotides agree with TRBD2. V gave up 5 bases and J gave up 7 bases; unmatched junction bases: 5. CDR3 length equals 14 residues. Per the germline V gene, CDR1 is MRHNA and CDR2 is SNTAGT. The CDR3 sequence: CASSLAGASNEQFF. The CDR3 bases are TGTGCCAGCAGTCTAGCGGGAGCCTCGAATGAGCAGTTCTTC.

The rearrangement uses TRBV7-4 and TRBJ2-7; 9 nucleotides align to TRBD1. The CDR3 consists of 17 residues. Per germline, CDR1 SGHVT and CDR2 SQSDAQ. The V segment lost 1 base and the J segment 2 bases; nucleotides outside the gene matches: 9. The CDR3 nucleotides are TGTGCCAGCAGCTTAGGGGACAGGGCTATTCCTACCTACGAGCAGTACTTC. Its protein is CASSLGDRAIPTYEQYF.

The chain joins TRBV18 to TRBJ2-1; TRBD2 aligns across 9 bases. Trimming at V came to 2 bases and at J to 9 bases, leaving 8 bases not matched to a gene. The CDR3 has 15 amino acids. Germline V CDR1 and CDR2: KGHSH, LQKENI. CDR3 residues: CASSPTLAGRPEQFF. The CDR3, as DNA: TGTGCCAGCTCACCAACTCTAGCGGGACGGCCTGAGCAGTTCTTC.

This sequence joins TRBV28 and TRBJ2-6; the D is unclear. Trimming left V 4 bases short and J 0 bases short, with 7 bases between. This CDR3 is built from 15 residues. The V gene's germline CDR1 is MDHEN and CDR2 SYDVKM. CDR3 bases: TGTGCCAGCAGTTCTCCGTACTCTGGGGCCAACGTCCTGACTTTC. Translated: CASSSPYSGANVLTF.